Shown below are 15 T cell receptor beta chains from a single sample sequenced in a study of blood T cell repertoires in COVID-19 (TCRdb year 2020). The method was the immunoSEQ multiplex PCR assay. The clones in this table, taken by TCRdb from immuneACCESS, are in-frame only. Not every clone is retained; where verified, under half of the shortfall comes from an unresolved V gene, and the cause of the rest is unknown. Here the sample has 150,000 to 200,000 clones; roughly 80% occur a single time. The top ten hold 1.5% of the sample. Sequencing was performed on peripheral blood. The receptors originated from a human donor in a cohort sampled during active COVID-19.

The CDR3 region is CASSSRGARGNTIYF. For the CDR3, the DNA is TGTGCCAGCAGCTCCCGGGGGGCGAGGGGAAACACCATATATTTT. This sequence joins TRBV7-2 and TRBJ1-3, with a possible D match to TRBD1 (6 bases). Deletions cut 4 bases from V and 4 bases from J, with 14 bases between. The germline CDR1 and CDR2 sequences are SGHTA and FQGNSA. The CDR3 is 15 residues long.

CDR3: CASSSRTSSGNTIYF. CDR3 DNA sequence: TGTGCCAGCAGCTCAAGGACAAGCTCTGGAAACACCATATATTTT. V and J are TRBV7-2 and TRBJ1-3; possible D gene TRBD1, 5 bases. The CDR3 spans 15 residues. The V gene's germline CDR1 is SGHTA and CDR2 FQGNSA. Trimming stripped 4 bases from V and 0 bases from J, with 10 bases between.

A remark on this clone: Possible read error: a much larger clone is one base away. Other DNA sequences within the sample encode an identical CDR3. V usage is TRBV5-1 and J usage is TRBJ1-2; D call uncertain. This CDR3 is 13 amino acids long. V was clipped by 0 bases and J by 3 bases, with 6 bases between them. CDR1 SGHRS and CDR2 YFSETQ come from the germline V gene. CDR3 protein: CASSLAGDYGYTF. The CDR3 DNA sequence: TGCGCCAGCAGCTTGGCCGGGGACTATGGCTACACCTTC.

This clone showed up just once. J is TRBJ2-7 and V is TRBV7-2; no clear D gene. The V and J ends lost 4 bases and 4 bases respectively, with 8 bases between them. CDR3 size: 12 residues. Germline loops: CDR1 SGHTA, CDR2 FQGNSA. CDR3 sequence reads: CASSSPSYEQYF. DNA for the CDR3: TGTGCCAGCAGCTCCCCGTCTTACGAGCAGTACTTC.

This clone was counted a single time. The chain is built from TRBV7-2 and TRBJ2-4; 8 bases are a match to TRBD2. The CDR3 sequence is 16 residues long. Germline trimming cut 5 bases from V and 3 bases from J; bases unmatched to any gene: 9. Germline values: CDR1 SGHTA, CDR2 FQGNSA. CDR3 protein: CASSPPGGAVKNIQYF. Written as DNA, the CDR3 is TGTGCCAGCAGCCCCCCGGGGGGGGCTGTCAAAAACATTCAGTACTTC.

The rearrangement links TRBV3-1 (or the pseudogene TRBV3-2) to TRBJ2-3, with D possibly being TRBD2 (6 bases). From germline, CDR1 is LGHDT and CDR2 YNNKEL (reference sequence). The CDR3 sequence is 13 residues long. Trimming cost V 2 bases and J 4 bases, with 7 bases left between them. DNA of the CDR3: TGTGCCAGCAGCCAACCGGGAGCAGATACGCAGTATTTT. Residues: CASSQPGADTQYF.

The chain recombines TRBV30 with TRBJ2-7; no definite D call. Trimming stripped 5 bases from V and 5 bases from J, with 4 bases between. This CDR3 contains 9 residues. Germline V gene lookup returns CDR1 GTSNPN and CDR2 SVGIG (reference sequence). CDR3 in amino acids: CAWANEQYF. The CDR3 region has the DNA TGTGCCTGGGCGAACGAGCAGTACTTC.

About this clone itself: The same CDR3 is also encoded by other DNA sequences in this sample. V gene TRBV5-6 combines with J gene TRBJ2-5; D gene unclear. CDR3 size: 11 residues. V lost 4 bases to trimming and J lost 5 bases, with 6 bases between them. In germline, CDR1 is SGHDT, CDR2 YYEEEE. Written as DNA, the CDR3 is TGTGCCAGCAGCCTACGGGAGACCCAGTACTTC. Encoded protein: CASSLRETQYF.

This clone was picked up one time. The V call is TRBV6-5, the J call TRBJ2-6, with 7 bases aligning to TRBD2. The CDR3 has 16 amino acids. Germline V CDR1 and CDR2: MNHEY, SVGAGI. With V trimmed by 0 bases and J by 2 bases, 1 base remained unmatched. CDR3 sequence reads: CASSYSGGAGANVLTF. CDR3 in DNA: TGTGCCAGCAGTTACTCTGGGGGGGCTGGGGCCAACGTCCTGACTTTC.

This clone has only one observation. The V gene is TRBV27, the J gene TRBJ2-1, with D perhaps matching TRBD1 (6 bases). Trimming left V 4 bases short and J 1 base short, with 20 bases between. The germline CDR1 and CDR2 sequences are MNHEY and SMNVEV (reference sequence). The length of the CDR3 is 18 residues. The CDR3: CASSSRKRTDLSYNEQFF. CDR3 sequence (DNA): TGTGCCAGCAGTTCCCGAAAACGGACAGACCTATCCTACAATGAGCAGTTCTTC.

This rearrangement joins TRBV6-1 to TRBJ1-1; D call uncertain. V was pared by 2 bases and J by 4 bases, with 11 bases between. Per the germline V gene, CDR1 is MNHNS and CDR2 is SASEGT. The CDR3 covers 14 residues. Here the CDR3 reads CASSESTQATEAFF. The DNA of the CDR3 is TGTGCCAGCAGTGAATCAACCCAGGCCACTGAAGCTTTCTTT.

This clone was picked up a small number of times. The chain combines TRBV6-4 with TRBJ1-3, with D unclear. Trimming stripped 5 bases from V and 2 bases from J, with 10 bases between. The CDR3 covers 14 residues. Germline V gives CDR1 MRHNA, CDR2 SNTAGT. CDR3: CASSNDKPGNTIYF. The CDR3 DNA reads as TGTGCCAGCAGTAACGACAAACCTGGAAACACCATATATTTT.

This rearrangement joins TRBV28 to TRBJ1-2; D is undetermined. This CDR3 region has 13 residues. Germline V gene data show CDR1 as MDHEN and CDR2 as SYDVKM. V was pared by 10 bases and J by 7 bases, with 19 bases between. CDR3 loop: CATRRAPGFGYTF. CDR3 nucleotides: TGTGCCACCAGGAGGGCTCCGGGGTTTGGCTACACCTTC.

The rearrangement links TRBV10-3 to TRBJ2-3, with 9 nucleotides matching TRBD2. In germline, CDR1 is ENHRY, CDR2 SYGVKD. The CDR3 has 14 residues. Germline trimming cut 6 bases from V and 1 base from J; bases unmatched to any gene: 2. The CDR3 DNA follows: TGTGCCATCAGGGCGGGAGGGCGCACAGATACGCAGTATTTT. It codes for CAIRAGGRTDTQYF.

This clone was observed once. The rearrangement joins TRBV7-3 to TRBJ2-3; 8 bases align to TRBD2. The germline gives CDR1 SGHTA, CDR2 FQGTGA. The J segment lost 1 base and the V segment lost 3 bases, leaving 3 bases of the junction unmatched. The CDR3 loop spans 15 amino acids. The CDR3 DNA follows: TGTGCCAGCAGCTTGCGGGGGGTGGGCACAGATACGCAGTATTTT. This sequence encodes CASSLRGVGTDTQYF.